The rows below give T cell receptor beta chains drawn from one sample of a study of cytotoxic CD8 clonotypes in ibrutinib-treated CLL. Some clones are missing from TCRdb's copy, which holds only in-frame ones; the method was immunoSEQ multiplex PCR. The sample has about 310,000 clones; almost 80% are singletons. The material was PBMCs, obtained before ibrutinib treatment. These receptors were obtained from a human donor with chronic lymphocytic leukemia. Both conserved end residues are part of each CDR3. The D gene is left open where the match is weak. Not all rows give a size; the values are once, few, many and, for expanded clones, a class.

CDR3,DNA,J,V,size,D
CSADWGETQYF,TGCAGTGCAGACTGGGGAGAGACCCAGTACTTC,TRBJ2-5,TRBV20-1,NA,NA
CASSAGNQETQYF,TGTGCCAGCTCAGCGGGAAACCAAGAAACCCAGTACTTC,TRBJ2-5,TRBV18,NA,NA
CASSFWTGGNQPQHF,TGTGCCAGCAGTTTCTGGACAGGGGGCAATCAGCCCCAGCATTTT,TRBJ1-5,TRBV28,NA,TRBD1
CASSTRQGAYQETQYF,TGTGCCAGCAGCACCCGACAGGGGGCGTACCAAGAGACCCAGTACTTC,TRBJ2-5,TRBV7-8,NA,TRBD1
CASSELAGGSLNYNEQFF,TGTGCCAGCAGCGAACTAGCGGGAGGCTCCCTTAACTACAATGAGCAGTTCTTC,TRBJ2-1,TRBV25-1,NA,TRBD2
CASAKGLPTYNEQFF,TGTGCCAGCGCGAAGGGACTACCCACCTACAATGAGCAGTTCTTC,TRBJ2-1,TRBV27,NA,TRBD2
CASSTRGRDYEQYF,TGTGCCAGTAGTACTAGAGGACGAGACTACGAGCAGTACTTC,TRBJ2-7,TRBV19,NA,NA
CASSQGASVHEQFF,TGTGCCAGCAGCCAAGGCGCCTCAGTCCATGAGCAGTTCTTC,TRBJ2-1,TRBV4-2,NA,NA
CSVVPMGGSSNTEAFF,TGCAGCGTTGTCCCTATGGGAGGGTCGTCAAACACTGAAGCTTTCTTT,TRBJ1-1,TRBV29-1,NA,NA
CASTRGPGRWVGNEQFF,TGTGCCAGCACCAGGGGGCCCGGGCGATGGGTGGGCAATGAGCAGTTCTTC,TRBJ2-1,TRBV7-9,NA,TRBD1
CASSMRDSLNEQFF,TGTGCCAGTAGTATGAGGGACAGCCTCAATGAGCAGTTCTTC,TRBJ2-1,TRBV19,NA,TRBD1
CAISDMVMGVNYEQYF,TGTGCCATCAGTGATATGGTCATGGGGGTCAACTACGAGCAGTACTTC,TRBJ2-7,TRBV10-3,NA,NA
CASNDISYEQYF,TGTGCCAGCAACGACATCTCCTACGAGCAGTACTTC,TRBJ2-7,TRBV11-2,NA,NA
CASSMGTGFDEQYF,TGTGCCAGCTCTATGGGGACAGGGTTCGACGAGCAGTACTTC,TRBJ2-7,TRBV18,few,TRBD1
CASSVRPYPPYEQYF,TGTGCCAGCAGTGTTAGACCTTACCCACCCTACGAGCAGTACTTC,TRBJ2-7,TRBV25-1,once,NA
CASSLGTKAYEQYF,TGTGCCAGCAGCCTAGGCACCAAGGCCTACGAGCAGTACTTC,TRBJ2-7,TRBV7-9,NA,NA
CASLVGGSYEQYF,TGTGCCAGCCTCGTGGGGGGCTCCTACGAGCAGTACTTC,TRBJ2-7,TRBV11-2,NA,NA
CASNLGYNEKLFF,TGTGCCAGCAATTTGGGGTATAACGAAAAACTGTTTTTT,TRBJ1-4,TRBV19,few,NA
CASTATGLREQYF,TGTGCCAGCACCGCGACAGGTTTAAGAGAGCAGTACTTC,TRBJ2-7,TRBV6-1,NA,NA
CSASPDQPQHF,TGCAGTGCTAGCCCCGATCAGCCCCAGCATTTT,TRBJ1-5,TRBV20-1,NA,NA
CASSQSWQGEGYTF,TGTGCCAGCAGCCAATCTTGGCAGGGCGAAGGCTACACCTTC,TRBJ1-2,TRBV16,few,NA
CASSADRSTSTDTQYF,TGCGCCAGCAGCGCCGACAGGAGTACTAGCACAGATACGCAGTATTTT,TRBJ2-3,TRBV5-1,once,NA
CASSLTRGYNEQFF,TGTGCCAGCAGCTTGACTAGGGGGTACAATGAGCAGTTCTTC,TRBJ2-1,TRBV7-2,once,NA
CASSHYEQYF,TGCGCCAGCAGTCACTACGAGCAGTACTTC,TRBJ2-7,TRBV23-1,NA,NA